This TCR beta chain is from a study of T cell clonotyping in hematopoietic cell transplantation. Overall study results and limits: Broader posttransplant TCR repertoire diversity was predicted by graft donor and pretransplant recipient Inverse Simpson Index values. Cells were unsorted, so CD4 and CD8 contributions were not separated.

TCRdb keeps only in-frame clones here, not all; method: immunoSEQ multiplex PCR. The repertoire holds about 10,000 clones, with 40% to 65% as singletons. With respect to this clone: What it binds is not known.

The CDR3 spans 15 residues. Germline V CDR1 and CDR2: GTSNPN, SVGIG (reference sequence). V lost 2 bases and J 0 bases, leaving 11 bases between the germline ends. The sequenced sample was peripheral blood mononuclear cells, obtained 100 days after allogeneic stem cell transplant. This clonotype originated in a female patient in her fifties or sixties who had an allogeneic stem cell transplant from an unrelated donor, so the T cells may come from the graft donor. Some clones in this sample may be carry-over from other donors' samples. The chain carries TRBV30 and TRBJ2-4; TRBD2 might be the D (5 bases). The CDR3 region has the DNA TGTGCCTGGAGTAGCGGAGAGCTAGCCAAAAACATTCAGTACTTC. Encoded protein: CAWSSGELAKNIQYF.